The rows below give T cell receptor beta chains drawn from one sample of a study of T cell repertoires in cytomegalovirus infection. TCRdb independently ran MiXCR on the reads; one entry per CDR3 protein. The repertoire includes nearly 450,000 distinct CDR3 sequences, 31% of them detected once, and roughly an eighth sits in the top ten. Sequenced input: PBMCs. The receptor source for this set is a human donor in good health (CMV status not recorded). Some clones in this sample may be carry-over from other donors' samples. Each CDR3 is given with its conserved first and last residue. The order of the fields is CDR3 protein, V gene, J gene.

cdr3_aa: CASRRWDVEYGYTF
v_call: TRBV6-1
j_call: TRBJ1-2

cdr3_aa: CSARREGGEAFF
v_call: TRBV20-1
j_call: TRBJ1-1

cdr3_aa: CASSYADSPLHF
v_call: TRBV6-2/TRBV6-3
j_call: TRBJ1-6

cdr3_aa: CSARDGGLGGYTF
v_call: TRBV20-1
j_call: TRBJ1-2

cdr3_aa: CASSIKGAWGEKLFF
v_call: TRBV19
j_call: TRBJ1-4

cdr3_aa: CASSAEVGNTEAFF
v_call: TRBV27
j_call: TRBJ1-1

cdr3_aa: CASSFRTGQETQSF
v_call: TRBV5-6
j_call: TRBJ2-5

cdr3_aa: CASRTSGGEETQYF
v_call: TRBV12-3/TRBV12-4
j_call: TRBJ2-5

cdr3_aa: CASSLETGLNTGELFF
v_call: TRBV7-6
j_call: TRBJ2-2

cdr3_aa: CASSTTSGVYNEQFF
v_call: TRBV19
j_call: TRBJ2-1

cdr3_aa: CSAGGSNYGYTF
v_call: TRBV29-1
j_call: TRBJ1-2

cdr3_aa: CASSFEWTNEKLFF
v_call: TRBV28
j_call: TRBJ1-4

cdr3_aa: CASSFLTRSAAPDSLSGNTIYF
v_call: TRBV7-4
j_call: TRBJ1-3

cdr3_aa: CASSEIPNTEAFF
v_call: TRBV6-2/TRBV6-3
j_call: TRBJ1-1

cdr3_aa: CASSLLVGFANTGELFF
v_call: TRBV5-1
j_call: TRBJ2-2

cdr3_aa: CSARGGPMNTEAFF
v_call: TRBV20-1
j_call: TRBJ1-1